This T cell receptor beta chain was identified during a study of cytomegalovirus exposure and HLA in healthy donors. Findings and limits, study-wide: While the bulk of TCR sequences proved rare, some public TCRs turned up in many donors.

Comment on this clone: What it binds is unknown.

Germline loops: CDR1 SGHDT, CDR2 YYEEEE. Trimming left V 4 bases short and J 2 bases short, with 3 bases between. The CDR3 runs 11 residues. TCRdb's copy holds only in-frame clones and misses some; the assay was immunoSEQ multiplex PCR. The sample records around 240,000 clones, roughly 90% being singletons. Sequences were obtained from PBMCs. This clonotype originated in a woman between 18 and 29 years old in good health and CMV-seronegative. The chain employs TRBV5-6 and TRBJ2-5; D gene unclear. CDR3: CASSAQETQYF. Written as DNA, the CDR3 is TGTGCCAGCAGCGCGCAAGAGACCCAGTACTTC.